These 11 T cell receptor beta chains share one sample of origin, sequenced in a study of shared clonotypes between healthy human individuals. Libraries were prepared by immunoSEQ multiplex PCR; TCRdb keeps only in-frame clonotypes and omits some of them. The sample gives about 2.2 million clones, around 95% of which show up once; over 1.5% is in the top ten. CD45RO-negative, CCR7-positively selected cells formed the naive CD8 fraction, excluding terminally differentiated effector memory CD45RA+ cells. Sequenced sample: naive CD8+ T cells from PBMCs. These TCRs come from a man between 18 and 29 years old in good health. Some clones in this sample may be carry-over from other donors' samples.

On this clone itself: A read error may account for a junction end that differs from germline. J is TRBJ2-7 and V is TRBV28, with D perhaps TRBD2 (7 bases). Per the germline V gene, CDR1 is MDHEN and CDR2 is SYDVKM. This CDR3 has 12 amino acids. The CDR3 loop reads CASTLGGAEQYF. Written as DNA, the CDR3 is TGTGCCAGCACTTTAGGGGGGGCCGAGCAGTACTTC.

This chain joins TRBV7-3 and TRBJ1-1; TRBD1 agrees at 9 bases. Germline-derived CDR1 and CDR2 are SGHTA and FQGTGA. V shed 4 bases, J shed 2 bases, and the junction held 5 bases outside the gene matches. This CDR3 region has 15 residues. The CDR3 bases are TGTGCCAGCAGCTCTACAGGGGGCACCAACACTGAAGCTTTCTTT. It is translated as CASSSTGGTNTEAFF.

This chain uses TRBV27 with TRBJ2-5; 13 nucleotides match TRBD2. The J segment lost 4 bases and the V segment lost 4 bases, leaving 3 bases of the junction unmatched. The CDR3 spans 15 residues. CDR1 is MNHEY, CDR2 SMNVEV, per germline (reference sequence). The CDR3 is CASSWTSGRGETQYF. DNA for the CDR3: TGTGCCAGCAGTTGGACTAGCGGGAGAGGAGAGACCCAGTACTTC.

The chain recombines TRBV28 with TRBJ2-7, with no clear D. V was clipped by 7 bases and J by 1 base, with 17 bases between them. Looked up from germline, CDR1 is MDHEN and CDR2 is SYDVKM. The CDR3 runs to 15 residues. The CDR3 nucleotides are TGTGCCAGCAACCTGCTCCGTGACGGATCCTACGAGCAGTACTTC. Protein product: CASNLLRDGSYEQYF.

This rearrangement joins TRBV27 to TRBJ1-5, with 8 bases aligning to TRBD1. The germline gives CDR1 MNHEY, CDR2 SMNVEV (reference sequence). The CDR3 loop spans 15 amino acids. The V segment lost 2 bases and the J segment 6 bases; nucleotides outside the gene matches: 6. The CDR3 DNA reads as TGTGCCAGCAGTTTAACGACAGGGGTGTTTCAGCCCCAGCATTTT. It codes for CASSLTTGVFQPQHF.

This chain uses TRBV27 with TRBJ2-7; TRBD1 agrees at 7 bases. Germline loops: CDR1 MNHEY, CDR2 SMNVEV (reference sequence). The V segment lost 4 bases and the J segment 0 bases; nucleotides outside the gene matches: 6. There are 15 residues in the CDR3. CDR3 sequence reads: CASSSGQLFSYEQYF. The DNA for the CDR3 is TGTGCCAGCAGTTCGGGACAGCTTTTCTCCTACGAGCAGTACTTC.

The CDR3 DNA follows: TGTGCCAGCAGCCCTCGGGGGGGGCGCCTTAACTACGAGCAGTACTTC. Amino acids: CASSPRGGRLNYEQYF. The chain links TRBV13 to TRBJ2-7; 8 bases fit TRBD2. CDR1 is PRHDT and CDR2 is FYEKMQ in the germline V gene (reference sequence). The CDR3 spans 16 residues. J lost 3 bases, V lost 5 bases, and 12 bases had no gene match.

This chain connects TRBV10-3 to TRBJ2-7; a possible D gene is TRBD1 (6 bases). The CDR3 consists of 15 residues. V lost 3 bases and J 5 bases, leaving 17 bases between the germline ends. Germline CDR1 ENHRY, CDR2 SYGVKD. CDR3 sequence: CAISDIPGQGNEQYF. The CDR3 region has the DNA TGTGCCATCAGTGACATACCGGGACAAGGGAACGAGCAGTACTTC.

Remarks on this clone: The identical CDR3 is also encoded by other nucleotide sequences in the sample. The chain carries TRBV27 and TRBJ2-1, with D tentatively TRBD2 (5 bases). This CDR3 has 13 residues. Deletions cut 5 bases from V and 5 bases from J, with 10 bases between. Germline V gives CDR1 MNHEY, CDR2 SMNVEV (reference sequence). The CDR3 here is CASSPRGNNEQFF. The CDR3 bases are TGTGCCAGCAGTCCCCGGGGAAACAATGAGCAGTTCTTC.

The chain recombines TRBV27 with TRBJ2-1, with unresolved D. The germline V gene encodes CDR1 MNHEY and CDR2 SMNVEV (reference sequence). This CDR3 has 12 residues. Trimming removed 4 bases from V and 4 bases from J, with 5 bases in between. For the CDR3, the DNA is TGTGCCAGCAGTTGGGGATACAATGAGCAGTTCTTC. Its translation is CASSWGYNEQFF.

The chain has TRBV10-2 and TRBJ2-7; D call uncertain. There are 12 residues in the CDR3. The V gene lost 3 bases and the J gene lost 0 bases, with 3 bases spanning the gap. Looked up from germline, CDR1 is WSHSY and CDR2 is SAAADI. Here the CDR3 DNA reads TGCGCCAGCAGTGATCTCTCCTACGAGCAGTACTTC. It encodes CASSDLSYEQYF.